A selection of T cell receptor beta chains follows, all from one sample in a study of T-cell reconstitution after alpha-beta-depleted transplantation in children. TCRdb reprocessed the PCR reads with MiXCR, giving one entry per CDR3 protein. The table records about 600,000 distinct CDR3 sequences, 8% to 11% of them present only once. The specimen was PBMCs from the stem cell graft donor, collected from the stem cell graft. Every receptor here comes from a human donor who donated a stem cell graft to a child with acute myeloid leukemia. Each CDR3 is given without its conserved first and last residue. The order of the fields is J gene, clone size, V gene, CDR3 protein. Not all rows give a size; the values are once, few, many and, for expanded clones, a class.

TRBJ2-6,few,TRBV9,ASSVGQIGGSGANVLT
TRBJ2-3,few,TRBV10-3,AISGGTSASDTQY
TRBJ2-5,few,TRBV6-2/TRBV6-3,ASRTGAEETQY
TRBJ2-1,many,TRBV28,AGGGAGYNEQF
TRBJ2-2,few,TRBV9,ASSWGLAGLKTGELF
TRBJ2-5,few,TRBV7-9,ASTSWAGVEETQY
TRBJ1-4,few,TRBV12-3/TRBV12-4,ASTGDRGTNEKLF
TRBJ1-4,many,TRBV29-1,SVEEGSEKLF
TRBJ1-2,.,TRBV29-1,SVVWGYGYT
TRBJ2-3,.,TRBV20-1,SAPLDGLAVSTDTQY
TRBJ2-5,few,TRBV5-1,ASSFSQQQETQY